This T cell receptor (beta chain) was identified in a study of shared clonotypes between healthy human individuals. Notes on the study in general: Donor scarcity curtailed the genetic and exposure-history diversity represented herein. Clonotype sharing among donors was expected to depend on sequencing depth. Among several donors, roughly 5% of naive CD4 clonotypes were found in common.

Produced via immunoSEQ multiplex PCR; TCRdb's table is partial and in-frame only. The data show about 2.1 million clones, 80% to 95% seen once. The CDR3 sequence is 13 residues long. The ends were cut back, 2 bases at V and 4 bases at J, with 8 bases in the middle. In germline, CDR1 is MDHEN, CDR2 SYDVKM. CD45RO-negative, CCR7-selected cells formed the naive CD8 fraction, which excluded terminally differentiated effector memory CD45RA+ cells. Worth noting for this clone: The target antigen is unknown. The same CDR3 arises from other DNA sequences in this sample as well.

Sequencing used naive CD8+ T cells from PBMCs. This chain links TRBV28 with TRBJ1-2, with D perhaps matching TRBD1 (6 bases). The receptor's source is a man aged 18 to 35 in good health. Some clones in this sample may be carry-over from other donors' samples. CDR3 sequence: CASSLEDSYGYTF. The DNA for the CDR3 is TGTGCCAGCAGTTTAGAGGACAGCTATGGCTACACCTTC.